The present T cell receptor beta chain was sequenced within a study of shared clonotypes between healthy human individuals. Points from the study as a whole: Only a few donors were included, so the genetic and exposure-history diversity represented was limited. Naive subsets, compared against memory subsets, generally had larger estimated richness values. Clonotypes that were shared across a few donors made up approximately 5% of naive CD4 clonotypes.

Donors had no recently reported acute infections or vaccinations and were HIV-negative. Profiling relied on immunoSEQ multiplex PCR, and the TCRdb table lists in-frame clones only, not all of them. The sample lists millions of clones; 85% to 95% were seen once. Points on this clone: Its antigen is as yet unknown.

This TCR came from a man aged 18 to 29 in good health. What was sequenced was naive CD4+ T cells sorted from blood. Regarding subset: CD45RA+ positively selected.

The DNA for the CDR3 is TGTGCCAGCAGTTACGGCCAGGGTTCAACTAATGAAAAACTGTTTTTT. It encodes CASSYGQGSTNEKLFF. The genes are TRBV6-5 and TRBJ1-4, with D maybe TRBD1 (5 bases). Germline loops: CDR1 MNHEY, CDR2 SVGAGI. V was clipped by 2 bases and J by 0 bases, with 10 bases between them. The CDR3 sequence is 16 residues long.